This TCR beta chain was captured in a study of blood T cell repertoires in COVID-19. As for the study in general: Researchers got acute and convalescent COVID-19 samples from the United States, Italy and Spain. Sample material is recorded as cDNA or gDNA derived from T cells, B-cell-depleted T cells, or PBMCs.

With V trimmed by 7 bases and J by 7 bases, 7 bases remained unmatched. Germline loops: CDR1 SNHLY, CDR2 FYNNEI. CDR3 size: 14 residues. Authors' data handling: Estimation of nucleated cell counts relied on the amplification of reference gene primers. Assay used: immunoSEQ multiplex PCR; TCRdb lists only in-frame clones, some missing. The V and J calls and clone size are taken from that table; D and trimming were inferred from the DNA. The sample contains around 390,000 clones, around nine tenths of which appear only once. Participants, about 18 to 89 years old, spanned about 26 US areas. This rearrangement joins TRBV2 to TRBJ1-6; 7 bases line up with TRBD1. This clonotype was sampled from a woman between 45 and 65 years old who had recovered from COVID-19. The sequencing input was PBMCs or T cells enriched from blood (not recorded which). The CDR3 region is CASTMGQLNSPLHF. The CDR3 region has the DNA TGTGCCAGCACCATGGGACAGTTGAATTCACCCCTCCACTTT.